This TCR beta chain was sequenced during a study of blood T cells in healthy people across ages (dated by TCRdb to the mid-2010s). In terms of the full investigation: In model experiments, template switching captured roughly one uniquely barcoded TCR beta cDNA molecule for every two T cells. Donors were grouped into four age groups: young (average approximately 15 years), middle-aged (roughly 40), aged (around 62) and long-lived (around 82). Two additional independent replicas of 1 million unique cDNA reads from the same blood draw were analyzed for two donors (one aged 18 to 30 and one aged 80 or older). To avoid experimental bias, donors of different ages were spread randomly across the sequencing lanes. Using deep sequencing normalized with unique cDNA molecular identifiers, the study measured how TCR beta repertoire diversity changes with age.

A note on this clonotype: Its cognate antigen has yet to be identified. Base qualities are not recorded, but no much larger clone differs from it by a single base.

V ends up 0 bases short and J 7 bases short, with an unmatched junction base count of 5. The germline V gene specifies LGHNA as CDR1 and YSLEER as CDR2. Spanning cysteine to phenylalanine, the CDR3 consists of 15 amino acids. Of the read, only the CDR3 DNA is kept; its 45 bases are in frame from base 1. Broader findings and caveats from the paper: Because the CMV infection status of the donors was unknown, age-related changes in expanded clonotypes may potentially have been confounded. The long-lived group showed more naive CD4+ T cells, fewer expanded clones and increased TCR diversity than the aged group, suggesting age selection. Observed TCR beta diversity per million T cells fell roughly linearly with age, and a significant reduction was already apparent by age roughly 40. The percentage of naive T cells measured by flow cytometry correlated strongly with observed TCR beta diversity. Since profiling was done on bulk unsorted PBMCs, naive and antigen-experienced compartments could not be conclusively compared. Estimates of total diversity based on one million sequenced T cells were regarded as lower bounds and as underestimates.

Library construction relied on 5' RACE. Sequenced using an Illumina HiSeq 2500. A second PCR of roughly 7 to 12 cycles was run with a J-beta primer mix and a sample-barcoded 5' primer. Each TCR beta cDNA molecule received a unique molecular identifier from a template-switch 5' adaptor carrying 12 random nucleotides. At least 3 million CDR3-containing paired-end reads were obtained from each sample. First-strand cDNA synthesis was performed from all RNA using the Mint cDNA synthesis kit, with priming by a TRBC-specific oligonucleotide. Following uracil-DNA glycosylase treatment, all cDNA underwent a first 18-cycle PCR with the universal primers M1SS and BC2_uni_R. On the authors' methods: For normalization, 1 million high-quality reads were randomly selected from each sample, with every read carrying a distinct molecular identifier. Reads sharing molecular identifiers were discarded rather than binned into consensus sequences. CDR3 identification, clonotype clustering and error correction used MiTCR with a Q25 quality threshold and the strictest error-elimination algorithm. A nonparametric unseen species model with Euler transformation was used to estimate lower-bound total TCR beta diversity. TCRdb took the public reads, trimmed them with fastp at Q25, ran MiXCR for clone calling and kept in-frame beta chains. Under each unique CDR3 protein, matching rows form one entry showing the most common genes and DNA. TCRdb, rather than the study authors, made the V and J calls. This sample comprises about 1.8 million distinct CDR3 sequences, around 50% of them detected only once. Clones ranked in the top ten supply approximately 2.1% of the sample.

Systemically healthy Caucasian individuals from Russia, 39 in total and aged 6 to 90 years, were included as donors. Roughly 10 milliliters of peripheral blood were collected from each donor into EDTA-treated Vacutainer tubes. Ficoll-Paque density-gradient centrifugation was used to isolate PBMCs, with at least 6 million obtained per sample. Trizol reagent was used to extract total RNA from PBMCs, with at least 6 micrograms per sample. Naive CD45RAhigh/CD27high T cell percentages were measured by flow cytometry on a PBMC aliquot from every donor. This clonotype was obtained from a woman between 40 and 55 years old in good health. Material: blood. The V gene is TRBV4-3 and the J gene is TRBJ1-2; 10 nucleotides in the junction match TRBD1. The DNA reads TGCGCCAGCAGCCAAGAACGACAGGGGGCGTTTGGCTACACCTTC. Its protein product is CASSQERQGAFGYTF.